A selection of T cell receptor beta chains follows, all from one sample in a study of graft-versus-host responses after intestinal transplantation. The table came from immunoSEQ multiplex PCR; TCRdb's copy has only in-frame clones and leaves some out. The repertoire has fewer than 25,000 clones, around 54% of them found once; the top ten carry 0.85% to 1.3%. Material: alloreactive CD4+ T cells from a mixed lymphocyte reaction culture, obtained before intestinal transplant. The origin of the receptors is a human patient who received an intestinal transplant. Both conserved end residues are part of each CDR3. Fields, in order: V gene, J gene, D gene, CDR3 protein. D genes are given only for firm matches.

TRBV7-9,TRBJ2-2,TRBD1,CASSFQGGNTGELFF
TRBV30,TRBJ2-7,TRBD2,CAWSSGRASSYEQYF
TRBV7-2,TRBJ1-1,TRBD1,CASSPFRQGRNTEAFF
TRBV7-9,TRBJ1-2,-,CASSLDTGYGEGYTF
TRBV10-2,TRBJ1-4,TRBD1,CASSEPGTGNEKLFF
TRBV18,TRBJ1-4,-,CASSPPVQQGEKLFF
TRBV5-4,TRBJ1-6,TRBD1,CASSSATGLAPLHF
TRBV7-9,TRBJ1-4,-,CASSLEGAPNEKLFF
TRBV5-1,TRBJ2-7,-,CASSLTSGETNEQYF
TRBV7-2,TRBJ1-2,-,CASSFHPSYGYTF
TRBV19,TRBJ1-1,TRBD1,CASSLLGQGAQNTEAFF
TRBV16,TRBJ2-7,-,CASSQSDMYEQYF
TRBV9,TRBJ1-2,-,CASSGAPPDRVSYGYTF
TRBV30,TRBJ2-3,TRBD2,CAWTLLAGSDTQYF
TRBV11-3,TRBJ2-5,-,CASSLGGGLQETQYF
TRBV25-1,TRBJ2-5,TRBD2,CASSLTPTSAQETQYF
TRBV5-1,TRBJ1-5,-,CASSFQGGQPQHF
TRBV6-1,TRBJ2-1,-,CAGGGLGNRNNEQFF
TRBV19,TRBJ1-2,TRBD1,CASSPGDRGQGGYTF
TRBV11-2,TRBJ2-7,-,CASSFVAGLPYEQYF
TRBV6-4,TRBJ2-5,-,CASSLPGQETQYF
TRBV28,TRBJ1-5,-,CASSLAWAGDQPQHF
TRBV2,TRBJ2-7,TRBD2,CASSVGLAGFYEQYF
TRBV25-1,TRBJ1-1,-,CASKGRATEAFF
TRBV7-2,TRBJ2-3,TRBD2,CASSLSGLSTDTQYF
TRBV27,TRBJ2-7,-,CASSSSGFSYEQYF